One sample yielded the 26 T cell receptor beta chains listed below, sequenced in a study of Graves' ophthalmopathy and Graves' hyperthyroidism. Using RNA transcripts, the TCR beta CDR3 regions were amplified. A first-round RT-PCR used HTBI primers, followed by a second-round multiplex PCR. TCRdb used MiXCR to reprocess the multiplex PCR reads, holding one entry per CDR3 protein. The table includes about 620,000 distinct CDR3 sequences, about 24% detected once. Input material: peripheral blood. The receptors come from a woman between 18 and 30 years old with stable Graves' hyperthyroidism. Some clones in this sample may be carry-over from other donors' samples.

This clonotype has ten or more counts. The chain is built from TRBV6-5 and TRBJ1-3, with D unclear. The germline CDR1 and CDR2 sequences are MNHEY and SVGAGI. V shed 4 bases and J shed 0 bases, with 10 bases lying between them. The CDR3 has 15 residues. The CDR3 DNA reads TGTGCCAGCAGTTCGGACGGGTACTCTGGAAACACCATATATTTT. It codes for CASSSDGYSGNTIYF.

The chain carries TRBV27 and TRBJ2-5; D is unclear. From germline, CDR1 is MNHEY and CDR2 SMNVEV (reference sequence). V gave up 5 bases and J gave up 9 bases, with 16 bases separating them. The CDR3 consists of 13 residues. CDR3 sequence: CASSPNLGWAQYF. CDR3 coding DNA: TGTGCCAGCAGTCCAAACCTTGGGTGGGCCCAGTACTTC.

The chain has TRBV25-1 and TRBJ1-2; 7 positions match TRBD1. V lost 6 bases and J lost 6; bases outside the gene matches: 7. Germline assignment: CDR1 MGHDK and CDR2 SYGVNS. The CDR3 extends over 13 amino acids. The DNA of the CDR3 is TGTGCCAGCAGCATGACAGGGTCGGATGGCTACACCTTC. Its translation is CASSMTGSDGYTF.

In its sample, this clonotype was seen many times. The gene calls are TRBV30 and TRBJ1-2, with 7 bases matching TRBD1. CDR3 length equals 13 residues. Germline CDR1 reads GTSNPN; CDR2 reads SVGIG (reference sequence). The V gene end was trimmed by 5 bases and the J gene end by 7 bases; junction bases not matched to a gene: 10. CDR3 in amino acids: CAWSTGRVGGYTF. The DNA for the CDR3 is TGTGCCTGGTCGACAGGGAGAGTAGGTGGCTACACCTTC.

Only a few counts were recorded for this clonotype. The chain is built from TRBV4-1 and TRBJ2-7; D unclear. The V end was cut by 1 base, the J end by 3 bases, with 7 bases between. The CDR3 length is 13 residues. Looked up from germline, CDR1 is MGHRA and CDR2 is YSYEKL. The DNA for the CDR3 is TGCGCCAGCAGCCAAGGGCTGATCTACGAGCAGTACTTC. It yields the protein CASSQGLIYEQYF.

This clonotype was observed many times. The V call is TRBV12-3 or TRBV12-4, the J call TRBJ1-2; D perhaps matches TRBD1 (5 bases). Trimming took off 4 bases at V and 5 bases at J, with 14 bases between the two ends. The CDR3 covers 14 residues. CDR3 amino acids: CASSSDKGNYGYTF. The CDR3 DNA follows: TGTGCCAGCAGTTCCGACAAGGGGAATTATGGCTACACCTTC.

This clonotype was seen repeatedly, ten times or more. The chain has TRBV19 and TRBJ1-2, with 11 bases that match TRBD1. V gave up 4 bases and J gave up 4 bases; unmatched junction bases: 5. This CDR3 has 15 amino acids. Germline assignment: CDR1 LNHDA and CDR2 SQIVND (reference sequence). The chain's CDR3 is CASSTSGTGGYGYTF. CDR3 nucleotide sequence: TGTGCCAGTAGTACGTCCGGGACAGGGGGCTATGGCTACACCTTC.

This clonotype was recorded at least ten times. In nucleotides, the CDR3 is TGCAGTGCCGGGGAGGCGTCCCTCTCCTATAATTCACCCCTCCACTTT. Residues: CSAGEASLSYNSPLHF. The rearrangement joins TRBV20-1 to TRBJ1-6; no clear D gene. The ends were cut back, 6 bases at V and 0 bases at J, with 15 bases in the middle. Germline assignment: CDR1 DFQATT and CDR2 SNEGSKA (reference sequence). CDR3 length: 16 residues.

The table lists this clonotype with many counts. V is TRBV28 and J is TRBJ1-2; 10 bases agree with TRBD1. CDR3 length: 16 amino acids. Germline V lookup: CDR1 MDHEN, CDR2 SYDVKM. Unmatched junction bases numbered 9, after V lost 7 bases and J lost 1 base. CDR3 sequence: CASISPGQGDNYGYTF. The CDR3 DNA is TGTGCCAGCATTTCGCCCGGACAGGGGGATAACTATGGCTACACCTTC.

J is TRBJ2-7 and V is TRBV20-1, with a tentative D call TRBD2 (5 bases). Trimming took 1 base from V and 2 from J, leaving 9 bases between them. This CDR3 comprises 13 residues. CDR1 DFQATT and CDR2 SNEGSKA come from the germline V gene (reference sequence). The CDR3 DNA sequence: TGCAGTGCTAGAGGGACTGAACCCTACGAGCAGTACTTC. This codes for CSARGTEPYEQYF.

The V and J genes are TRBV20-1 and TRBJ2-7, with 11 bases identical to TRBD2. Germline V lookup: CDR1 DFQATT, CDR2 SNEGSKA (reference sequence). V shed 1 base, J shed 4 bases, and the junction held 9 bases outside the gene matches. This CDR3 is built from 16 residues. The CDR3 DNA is TGCAGTGCTAGAGGAAGACTAGCGGGAAGCCCTTACGAGCAGTACTTC. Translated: CSARGRLAGSPYEQYF.

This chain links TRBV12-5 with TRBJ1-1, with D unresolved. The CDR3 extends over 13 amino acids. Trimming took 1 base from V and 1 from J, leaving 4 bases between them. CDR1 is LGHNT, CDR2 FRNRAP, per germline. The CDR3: CASGLEENTEAFF. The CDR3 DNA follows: TGTGCTAGTGGTTTGGAAGAGAACACTGAAGCTTTCTTT.

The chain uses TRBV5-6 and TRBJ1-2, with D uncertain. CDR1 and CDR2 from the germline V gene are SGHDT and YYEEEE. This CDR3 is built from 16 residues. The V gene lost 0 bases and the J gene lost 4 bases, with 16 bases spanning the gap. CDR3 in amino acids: CASSLEETRLTYGYTF. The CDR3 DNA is TGTGCCAGCAGCTTGGAGGAGACCCGGTTAACCTATGGCTACACCTTC.

CDR3 nucleotides: TGTGCCTGGAAGCCCGATGGCAATCAGCCCCAGCATTTT. Its translation: CAWKPDGNQPQHF. V usage is TRBV30 and J usage is TRBJ1-5; D call uncertain. The germline V and J ends were trimmed by 4 bases and 2 bases, with 9 bases remaining between them. This CDR3 is 13 amino acids long. CDR1 and CDR2 (germline): GTSNPN, SVGIG (reference sequence).

CDR3 in DNA: TGTGCCTGGAGCGCTTCAACCGGGACAGGGGGCCCAAGGTCCTACGAGCAGTACTTC. Translated, it gives CAWSASTGTGGPRSYEQYF. V gene TRBV30 combines with J gene TRBJ2-7, with TRBD1 identical over 12 bases. The CDR3 loop spans 19 amino acids. Germline lookup yields CDR1 GTSNPN and CDR2 SVGIG (reference sequence). V gave up 3 bases and J gave up 1 base; unmatched junction bases: 16.

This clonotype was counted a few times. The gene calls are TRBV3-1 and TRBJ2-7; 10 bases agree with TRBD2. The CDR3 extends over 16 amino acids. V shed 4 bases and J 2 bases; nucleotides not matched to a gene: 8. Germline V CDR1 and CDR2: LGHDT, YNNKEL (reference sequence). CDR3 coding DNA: TGTGCCAGCAGCCTTGACCTTAGCGGGGGGACCTACGAGCAGTACTTC. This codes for CASSLDLSGGTYEQYF.

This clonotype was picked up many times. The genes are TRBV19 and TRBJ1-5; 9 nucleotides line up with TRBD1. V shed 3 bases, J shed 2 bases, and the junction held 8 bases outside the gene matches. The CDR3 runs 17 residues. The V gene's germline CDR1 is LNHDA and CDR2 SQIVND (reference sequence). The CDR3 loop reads CASSIGTGRIRNQPQHF. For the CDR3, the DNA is TGTGCCAGTAGTATCGGGACAGGGAGGATCCGCAATCAGCCCCAGCATTTT. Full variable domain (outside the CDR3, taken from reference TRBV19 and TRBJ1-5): DGGITQSPKYLFRKEGQNVTLSCEQNLNHDAMYWYRQDPGQGLRLIYYSQIVNDFQKGDIAEGYSVSREKKESFPLTVTSAQKNPTAFYLCASSIGTGRIRNQPQHFGDGTRLSIL.

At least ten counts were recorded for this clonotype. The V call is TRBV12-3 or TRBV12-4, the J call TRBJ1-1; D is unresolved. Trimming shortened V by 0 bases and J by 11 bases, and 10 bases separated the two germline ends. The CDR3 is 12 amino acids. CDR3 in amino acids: CASSLARVAAFF. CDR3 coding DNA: TGTGCCAGCAGTTTAGCCCGGGTGGCCGCTTTCTTT.

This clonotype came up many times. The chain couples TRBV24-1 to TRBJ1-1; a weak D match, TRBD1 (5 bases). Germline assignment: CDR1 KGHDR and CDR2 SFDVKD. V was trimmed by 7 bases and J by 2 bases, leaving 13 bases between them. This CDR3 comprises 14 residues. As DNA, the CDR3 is TGTGCCACCAGAGGGTCAGGGATAAACACTGAAGCTTTCTTT. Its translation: CATRGSGINTEAFF.

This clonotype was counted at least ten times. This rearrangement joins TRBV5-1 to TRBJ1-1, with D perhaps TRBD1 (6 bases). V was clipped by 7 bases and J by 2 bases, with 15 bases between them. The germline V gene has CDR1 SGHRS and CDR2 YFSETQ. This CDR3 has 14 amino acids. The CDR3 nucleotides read TGCGCCAGCGGATTCGAAGGGGGAAACACTGAAGCTTTCTTT. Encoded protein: CASGFEGGNTEAFF.

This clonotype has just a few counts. DNA of the CDR3: TGTGCTAGTGGGAGCGAGGTTGAAGCTTTCTTT. It is translated as CASGSEVEAFF. V is TRBV12-5 and J is TRBJ1-1; D call uncertain. V gave up 6 bases and J gave up 7 bases, with 9 bases separating them. There are 11 residues in the CDR3. From germline, CDR1 is LGHNT and CDR2 FRNRAP.

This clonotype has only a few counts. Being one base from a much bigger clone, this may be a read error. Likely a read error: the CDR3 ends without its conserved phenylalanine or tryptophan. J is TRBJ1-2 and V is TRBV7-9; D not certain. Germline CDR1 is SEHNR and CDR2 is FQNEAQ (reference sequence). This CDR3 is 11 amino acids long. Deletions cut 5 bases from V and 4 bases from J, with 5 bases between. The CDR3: CASSQSYGYTY. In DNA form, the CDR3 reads TGTGCCAGCAGCCAGTCCTATGGCTACACCTAC.

The CDR3 DNA reads as TGTGCCAGTAGTATTAATTCGGCACCCTCCCCCAGTGAAGCTTTCTTT. Its protein is CASSINSAPSPSEAFF. The chain joins TRBV19 to TRBJ1-1; D remains ambiguous. V was pared by 3 bases and J by 7 bases, with 21 bases between. CDR3 length: 16 amino acids. Germline V gene lookup returns CDR1 LNHDA and CDR2 SQIVND (reference sequence). The full variable domain, with the rest looked up from reference TRBV19 and TRBJ1-1, is DGGITQSPKYLFRKEGQNVTLSCEQNLNHDAMYWYRQDPGQGLRLIYYSQIVNDFQKGDIAEGYSVSREKKESFPLTVTSAQKNPTAFYLCASSINSAPSPSEAFFGQGTRLTVV.

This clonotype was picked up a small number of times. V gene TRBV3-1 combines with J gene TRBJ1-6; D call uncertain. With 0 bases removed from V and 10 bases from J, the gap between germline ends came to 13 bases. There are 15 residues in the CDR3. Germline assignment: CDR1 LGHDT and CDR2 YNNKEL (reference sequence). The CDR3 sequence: CASSQDLPGGSPLHF. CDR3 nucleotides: TGTGCCAGCAGCCAAGATCTTCCTGGCGGGTCACCCCTCCACTTT.

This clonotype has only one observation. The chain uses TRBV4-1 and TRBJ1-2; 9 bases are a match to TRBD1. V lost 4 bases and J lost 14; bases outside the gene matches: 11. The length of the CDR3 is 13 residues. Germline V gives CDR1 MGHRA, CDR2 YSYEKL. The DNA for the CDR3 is TGCGCCAGCAGCCTCTCCGGGACAGGGCGGTTAACCTTC. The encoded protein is CASSLSGTGRLTF.

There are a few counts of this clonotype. CDR3 sequence: CASSRPRTSGDTDTQYF. The CDR3, as DNA: TGTGCCAGCAGCCGACCCAGGACTAGCGGGGACACAGATACGCAGTATTTT. The chain uses TRBV27 and TRBJ2-3, with TRBD2 identical over 12 bases. From germline, CDR1 is MNHEY and CDR2 SMNVEV (reference sequence). The CDR3 has 17 residues. Trimming took 6 bases from V and 2 from J; bases not matched to a gene: 9.